What follows are 28 T cell receptor beta chains derived from one specimen sequenced in a study of blood T cell repertoires in COVID-19. The assay was immunoSEQ multiplex PCR, and TCRdb's table has in-frame clones only and misses some. The table shows about 170,000 clones, with roughly nine tenths occurring only once. Source material: peripheral blood. The receptors were sampled from a woman aged 55-70 years with COVID-19, enrolled during active disease.

This chain uses TRBV2 with TRBJ2-7, with D possibly TRBD1 on 6 matching bases. Germline CDR1 SNHLY, CDR2 FYNNEI. The CDR3 runs 12 residues. Trimming removed 8 bases at V and 1 base at J, with 9 bases between. The CDR3 DNA reads TGTGCCAGCGGGGACACTTCCTACGAGCAGTACTTC. Translated, it gives CASGDTSYEQYF.

This clone was observed once. The rearrangement joins TRBV7-2 to TRBJ2-7; TRBD2 aligns across 14 bases. Germline values: CDR1 SGHTA, CDR2 FQGNSA. Trimming cost V 1 base and J 6 bases; bases outside gene matches: 5. The length of the CDR3 is 16 residues. CDR3 loop: CASSLDRTSGRFEQYF. DNA for the CDR3: TGTGCCAGCAGCTTAGATAGGACTAGCGGGAGGTTCGAGCAGTACTTC.

A single count supports this clone. The rearrangement links TRBV6-5 to TRBJ2-5; a weak D match, TRBD1 (5 bases). The germline CDR1 and CDR2 sequences are MNHEY and SVGAGI. Trimming stripped 0 bases from V and 5 bases from J, with 13 bases between. The CDR3 covers 15 residues. The CDR3 region is CASSYSGRATETQYF. In DNA form, the CDR3 reads TGTGCCAGCAGTTACTCGGGCAGGGCAACGGAGACCCAGTACTTC.

The sample holds one count of this clone. The V gene is TRBV12-2, the J gene TRBJ2-1; the table's D call of TRBD1 was not tested on the DNA. TRBV12-2 is annotated as a pseudogene. The CDR3 has 16 amino acids. The DNA for the CDR3 is TGTGCAAGTCGCTTAGGTAGGGGGCCCCACAATAGCGAGCAGTTCTTC. Its translation is CASRLGRGPHNSEQFF.

Comments on this clone: At one end, the junction sequence differs from germline, possibly due to a read error. This chain links TRBV30 with TRBJ1-2, with D hard to call. Germline assignment: CDR1 GTSNPN and CDR2 SVGIG (reference sequence). The CDR3 consists of 11 residues. The CDR3 DNA follows: TGTGCCCGGAGTGTAGCGGATGGCTACACCTTC. Translating it yields CARSVADGYTF.

The genes are TRBV30 and TRBJ2-3; 9 bases are a match to TRBD1. Germline-derived CDR1 and CDR2 are GTSNPN and SVGIG (reference sequence). This CDR3 is 16 amino acids long. V lost 5 bases to trimming and J lost 1 base; unmatched junction nucleotides: 10. CDR3 sequence (DNA): TGTGCCTGGGGGAGGGAACAGGGGGCCGGCACAGATACGCAGTATTTT. This translates into CAWGREQGAGTDTQYF.

V and J are TRBV28 and TRBJ1-6, with 7 nucleotides matching TRBD1. The germline V gene encodes CDR1 MDHEN and CDR2 SYDVKM. There are 15 residues in the CDR3. V lost 6 bases and J lost 5; bases outside the gene matches: 7. The CDR3 DNA sequence: TGTGCCAGCAGGGGGACAGAATTACATAATTCACCCCTCCACTTT. Translation: CASRGTELHNSPLHF.

J is TRBJ1-3 and V is TRBV5-1; 8 bases fit TRBD1. The CDR3 is 16 amino acids. Germline values: CDR1 SGHRS, CDR2 YFSETQ. The ends lost 3 bases at V and 2 bases at J; junction bases unmatched: 7. The CDR3 is CASSYDRGGPGNTIYF. In DNA form, the CDR3 reads TGCGCCAGCAGCTACGACAGGGGAGGGCCTGGAAACACCATATATTTT.

The chain combines TRBV27 with TRBJ1-2; TRBD1 matches at 9 bases. Trimming cost V 3 bases and J 7 bases; bases outside gene matches: 3. Germline V gene lookup returns CDR1 MNHEY and CDR2 SMNVEV (reference sequence). The CDR3 sequence is 13 residues long. The CDR3 sequence: CASSLDRGRGYTF. CDR3 nucleotide sequence: TGTGCCAGCAGTTTGGACAGGGGTCGTGGCTACACCTTC.

In this sample, this clone turned up once. The chain couples TRBV18 to TRBJ2-5; no definite D call. Germline CDR1 KGHSH, CDR2 LQKENI. Trimming left V 1 base short and J 0 bases short, with 12 bases between. This CDR3 is 16 amino acids long. In DNA, the CDR3 is TGTGCCAGCTCACCACTTCCAGGCCGATACCAAGAGACCCAGTACTTC. Its translation: CASSPLPGRYQETQYF.

V is TRBV5-1 and J is TRBJ2-3, with 8 nucleotides matching TRBD2. V lost 0 bases and J lost 0; bases outside the gene matches: 3. Germline V gene lookup returns CDR1 SGHRS and CDR2 YFSETQ. CDR3 length: 16 amino acids. In DNA, the CDR3 is TGCGCCAGCAGCTTGGTAGCGGGGCCTAGCACAGATACGCAGTATTTT. Translated, it gives CASSLVAGPSTDTQYF.

V usage is TRBV9 and J usage is TRBJ1-6, with 9 nucleotides matching TRBD1. The CDR3 extends over 14 amino acids. Germline V gene data show CDR1 as SGDLS and CDR2 as YYNGEE. Trimming at V came to 2 bases and at J to 15 bases, leaving 9 bases not matched to a gene. CDR3 sequence (DNA): TGTGCCAGCAGCGTCCGGGACAGGGCCTTATACCTCCACTTT. Translated: CASSVRDRALYLHF.

The chain recombines TRBV7-8 with TRBJ1-5; tentatively, D is TRBD1 (6 bases). Trimming shortened V by 3 bases and J by 3 bases, and 12 bases separated the two germline ends. Germline CDR1 and CDR2: SGHVS and FQNEAQ. The CDR3 runs 15 residues. The DNA for the CDR3 is TGTGCCAGCAGCTTCCGTGGACAGCCCAATCAGCCCCAGCATTTT. Its protein product is CASSFRGQPNQPQHF.

The chain recombines TRBV4-3 with TRBJ1-2; 9 bases agree with TRBD1. Looked up from germline, CDR1 is LGHNA and CDR2 is YSLEER. The CDR3 has 14 amino acids. The J segment lost 1 base and the V segment lost 3 bases, leaving 0 bases of the junction unmatched. CDR3 sequence: CASSQDRGNYGYTF. The CDR3 bases are TGCGCCAGCAGCCAGGACAGGGGTAACTATGGCTACACCTTC.

The V and J genes are TRBV5-1 and TRBJ1-1; weak D call: TRBD1 (5 bases). The CDR3 contains 13 residues. The germline V gene encodes CDR1 SGHRS and CDR2 YFSETQ. Trimming cost V 4 bases and J 3 bases, with 10 bases left between them. CDR3 sequence reads: CASSISTDTEAFF. DNA for the CDR3: TGCGCCAGCAGCATTTCGACAGACACTGAAGCTTTCTTT.

The chain recombines TRBV11-2 with TRBJ2-7, with D perhaps matching TRBD1 (5 bases). V was trimmed by 2 bases and J by 0 bases, leaving 11 bases between them. CDR1 and CDR2 (germline): SGHAT, FQNNGV. The CDR3 has 15 residues. The CDR3 region has the DNA TGTGCCAGCAGCTTAAACAGGTTGAGCTCCTACGAGCAGTACTTC. Encoded protein: CASSLNRLSSYEQYF.

J is TRBJ1-4 and V is TRBV6-1, with 8 nucleotides matching TRBD1. The CDR3 is 17 residues long. Unmatched junction bases numbered 7, after V lost 4 bases and J lost 0 bases. Looked up from germline, CDR1 is MNHNS and CDR2 is SASEGT. This CDR3 reads CASSVRGTGATNEKLFF. CDR3 nucleotide sequence: TGTGCCAGCAGTGTTCGGGGGACAGGTGCAACTAATGAAAAACTGTTTTTT.

This clone has more than one count but fewer than ten. The chain recombines TRBV5-1 with TRBJ2-7; 7 positions agree with TRBD2. The CDR3 is 15 amino acids. Per germline, CDR1 SGHRS and CDR2 YFSETQ. V shed 4 bases and J 4 bases; nucleotides not matched to a gene: 11. The chain's CDR3 is CASSGSWREPYEQYF. The CDR3 coding sequence is TGCGCCAGCAGCGGCTCCTGGCGGGAGCCTTACGAGCAGTACTTC.

This clone was counted a few times. This rearrangement joins TRBV3-1 (or the pseudogene TRBV3-2) to TRBJ1-2; D is ambiguous. CDR1 and CDR2 from the germline V gene are LGHDT and YNNKEL (reference sequence). V was trimmed by 2 bases and J by 8 bases, leaving 9 bases between them. CDR3 length: 12 residues. This chain's CDR3 is CASSQPPGGYTF. The CDR3 DNA reads TGTGCCAGCAGCCAACCACCGGGAGGCTACACCTTC.

This clone was detected only a few times. The chain uses TRBV9 and TRBJ1-3; no firm D call. V was trimmed by 3 bases and J by 4 bases, leaving 11 bases between them. The CDR3 consists of 14 residues. CDR1 and CDR2 (germline): SGDLS, YYNGEE. The CDR3 DNA reads as TGTGCCAGCAGCGCCGACGGGGTAGGAAACACCATATATTTT. This codes for CASSADGVGNTIYF.

This sequence joins TRBV3-1 (or the pseudogene TRBV3-2) and TRBJ1-1; TRBD1 might be the D (5 bases). V lost 4 bases and J 4 bases, leaving 16 bases between the germline ends. Germline V lookup: CDR1 LGHDT, CDR2 YNNKEL (reference sequence). CDR3 length: 15 residues. The CDR3: CASSPLAGGFTEAFF. In DNA, the CDR3 is TGTGCCAGCAGCCCCCTCGCCGGGGGGTTCACTGAAGCTTTCTTT.

The CDR3 nucleotides are TGTGCCAGCAGCCGATCCGGGACTAGAGGTTACGAGCAGTACTTC. Protein: CASSRSGTRGYEQYF. The rearrangement uses TRBV9 and TRBJ2-7; the match to TRBD2 covers 8 bases. The V gene end was trimmed by 4 bases and the J gene end by 4 bases; junction bases not matched to a gene: 10. The CDR3 loop spans 15 amino acids. CDR1 is SGDLS, CDR2 YYNGEE, per germline.

The V and J genes are TRBV18 and TRBJ2-1; 7 nucleotides match TRBD2. V was clipped by 3 bases and J by 5 bases; unmatched bases: 7. Germline V gene sequence: CDR1 KGHSH, CDR2 LQKENI. The length of the CDR3 is 15 residues. The CDR3 DNA is TGTGCCAGCTCACCTCGCGCGGGAGATGACAATGAGCAGTTCTTC. Its protein is CASSPRAGDDNEQFF.

The J gene is TRBJ2-6, the V gene TRBV28; 15 bases match TRBD2. CDR1 MDHEN and CDR2 SYDVKM come from the germline V gene. V lost 1 base, J lost 2 bases, and 6 bases stayed unmatched. The CDR3 runs to 20 residues. This CDR3 reads CASSLYGTSGRKAGANVLTF. The CDR3 coding sequence is TGTGCCAGCAGTTTATACGGGACTAGCGGGAGGAAGGCTGGGGCCAACGTCCTGACTTTC.

The sample holds one count of this clone. The chain couples TRBV10-1 to TRBJ1-2, with 9 bases fitting TRBD1. V was clipped by 8 bases and J by 5 bases; unmatched bases: 9. The CDR3 spans 14 residues. Germline V gene sequence: CDR1 WNHNN, CDR2 SYGVQD (reference sequence). CDR3 coding DNA: TGCGCCAGCGGCGGACAGGGGAGATGGTATGGCTACACCTTC. Translated: CASGGQGRWYGYTF.

The chain is built from TRBV18 and TRBJ2-2; 10 bases are shared with TRBD2. The V segment lost 4 bases and the J segment 0 bases; nucleotides outside the gene matches: 5. The V gene's germline CDR1 is KGHSH and CDR2 LQKENI. The CDR3 spans 17 residues. The CDR3 bases are TGTGCCAGCTCACGCACTAGCGGGGTCGCGAACACCGGGGAGCTGTTTTTT. It specifies CASSRTSGVANTGELFF.

The V and J genes are TRBV28 and TRBJ2-3; 10 bases align to TRBD1. CDR1 is MDHEN, CDR2 SYDVKM, per germline. CDR3 length: 19 residues. With 9 bases clipped from V and 2 bases from J, the junction kept 20 bases outside the gene matches. The CDR3 sequence is CARHYGTGALFYLTDTQYF. In nucleotides, the CDR3 is TGTGCCAGACATTACGGGACAGGGGCCCTCTTTTATCTCACAGATACGCAGTATTTT.

The CDR3 here is CASSGDSGGPTTEQYF. DNA for the CDR3: TGTGCCAGCAGCGGGGATAGCGGAGGGCCTACCACCGAGCAGTACTTC. J is TRBJ2-7 and V is TRBV9; weak D call: TRBD2 (6 bases). V lost 3 bases to trimming and J lost 6 bases, with 22 bases between them. Germline V gene sequence: CDR1 SGDLS, CDR2 YYNGEE. There are 16 residues in the CDR3. Full variable domain (rest looked up from reference TRBV9 and TRBJ2-7): DSGVTQTPKHLITATGQRVTLRCSPRSGDLSVYWYQQSLDQGLQFLIQYYNGEERAKGNILERFSAQQFPDLHSELNLSSLELGDSALYFCASSGDSGGPTTEQYFGPGTRLTVT.